Presented here are 19 T cell receptor beta chains from one specimen sequenced in a study of blood T cells in healthy people across ages (dated by TCRdb to 2014 to 2015). The library was made by 5' RACE. TCRdb shows the sequencer as Illumina HiSeq 2500. A second roughly 6 to 12 cycle PCR used a sample-barcoded 5' primer and a J-beta primer mix. TCRdb reworked the public reads: Q25 trimming with fastp, MiXCR clone assembly, productive beta chains retained. Entries that share a CDR3 protein sequence are merged under the most common genes and DNA. The sample includes about 1,500,000 distinct CDR3 sequences, with around 39% observed a single time. The ten largest account for approximately 7.9% of the sample. The source material was blood. The receptors originated from a woman in her late teens or twenties in good health.

This clonotype has only a few counts. The chain carries TRBV29-1 and TRBJ2-1, with a tentative D call TRBD2 (5 bases). V dropped 7 bases and J dropped 5 bases, with 9 bases sitting between them. Germline CDR1 and CDR2: SQVTM and ANQGSEA. The CDR3 sequence is 11 residues long. CDR3 sequence (DNA): TGCAGCGGAGGGCGGGACAATGAGCAGTTCTTC. Protein sequence: CSGGRDNEQFF.

This clonotype was counted between two and nine times. The J gene is TRBJ2-7, the V gene TRBV3-1; 12 bases are a match to TRBD2. Losses at the gene ends were 3 bases for V and 3 bases for J; bases not matched to a gene: 6. CDR1 and CDR2 from the germline V gene are LGHDT and YNNKEL (reference sequence). The CDR3 is 16 residues long. CDR3 protein: CASSHFLAGGLYEQYF. The CDR3 DNA is TGTGCCAGCAGCCACTTCCTAGCGGGAGGGCTCTACGAGCAGTACTTC.

The rearrangement links TRBV7-3 to TRBJ2-5, with 8 bases identical to TRBD1. CDR1 is SGHTA, CDR2 FQGTGA, per germline. This CDR3 contains 14 residues. V was pared by 4 bases and J by 4 bases, with 5 bases of the junction left unmatched. CDR3 sequence reads: CASSSQGVGETQYF. In nucleotides, the CDR3 is TGTGCCAGCAGCTCACAGGGGGTGGGAGAGACCCAGTACTTC.

In its sample, this clonotype was seen a few times. The rearrangement uses TRBV2 and TRBJ2-7, with D tentatively TRBD2 (6 bases). The germline CDR1 and CDR2 sequences are SNHLY and FYNNEI. The CDR3 extends over 12 amino acids. V was trimmed by 4 bases and J by 6 bases, leaving 10 bases between them. The CDR3 sequence: CASSAQGGEQYF. The CDR3 region has the DNA TGTGCCAGCAGTGCTCAGGGAGGCGAGCAGTACTTC.

The V call is TRBV7-8, the J call TRBJ2-1; TRBD1 or TRBD2 may be the D gene (5 bases each). The V end lost 0 bases, the J end lost 6 bases, and 15 bases lay between the germline ends. This CDR3 has 16 amino acids. Germline V gene sequence: CDR1 SGHVS, CDR2 FQNEAQ. This chain's CDR3 is CASSLAGAGAGNEQFF. CDR3 DNA: TGTGCCAGCAGCTTAGCGGGCGCCGGGGCGGGCAATGAGCAGTTCTTC.

This clonotype has only a few counts. The CDR3 protein is CASTPGVARDTQYF. The CDR3 coding sequence is TGTGCCAGCACCCCAGGGGTAGCGAGAGATACGCAGTATTTT. The chain employs TRBV12-3 or TRBV12-4 and TRBJ2-3; the D gene is possibly TRBD1 (6 bases). Trimming removed 7 bases at V and 5 bases at J, with 16 bases between. This CDR3 has 14 residues.

V is TRBV19 and J is TRBJ2-1; the D gene is possibly TRBD1 (6 bases). Trimming removed 4 bases at V and 5 bases at J, with 12 bases between. Per the germline V gene, CDR1 is LNHDA and CDR2 is SQIVND (reference sequence). This CDR3 contains 14 residues. In DNA, the CDR3 is TGTGCCAGTAGTAGGGGGCTAGAGGACAATGAGCAGTTCTTC. Translated, it gives CASSRGLEDNEQFF.

The chain couples TRBV20-1 to TRBJ1-2, with TRBD1 matching over 10 bases. The junction had 11 bases not matched to a gene; V was cut back by 3 bases and J by 7 bases. Germline lookup yields CDR1 DFQATT and CDR2 SNEGSKA (reference sequence). The CDR3 totals 15 residues. The chain's CDR3 is CSARIGTGVEGGYTF. The CDR3 bases are TGCAGTGCTAGGATCGGGACAGGGGTCGAGGGTGGCTACACCTTC.

This chain connects TRBV18 to TRBJ2-7; D remains ambiguous. V shed 4 bases and J shed 5 bases, with 12 bases lying between them. Germline V gene lookup returns CDR1 KGHSH and CDR2 LQKENI. The CDR3 loop spans 13 amino acids. The CDR3 sequence is CASSLNSENEQYF. CDR3 nucleotide sequence: TGTGCCAGCTCACTTAACAGTGAAAACGAGCAGTACTTC.

As to this clonotype: With a much larger clone just one base away, this may be a read error. The gene calls are TRBV28 and TRBJ2-7, with D uncertain. In germline, CDR1 is MDHEN, CDR2 SYDVKM. CDR3 length: 14 amino acids. The CDR3 region is CAGSYPRQAYEQYF. The CDR3 region has the DNA TGTGCCGGCAGTTATCCCCGTCAAGCCTACGAGCAGTACTTC.

This chain joins TRBV15 and TRBJ2-7; D gene uncertain. Trimming stripped 8 bases from V and 0 bases from J, with 11 bases between. CDR1 and CDR2 from the germline V gene are LNHNV and YYDKDF (reference sequence). The CDR3 extends over 13 amino acids. DNA of the CDR3: TGTGCCACCGGCCCCGGACGCTCCTACGAGCAGTACTTC. Protein product: CATGPGRSYEQYF.

The chain is built from TRBV5-1 and TRBJ1-2; D ambiguous. The CDR3 length is 13 residues. Looked up from germline, CDR1 is SGHRS and CDR2 is YFSETQ. V lost 6 bases and J 6 bases, leaving 15 bases between the germline ends. The DNA of the CDR3 is TGCGCCAGCACCGGCCGAGGACTTGATGGCTACACCTTC. It yields the protein CASTGRGLDGYTF.

The V call is TRBV12-3 or TRBV12-4, the J call TRBJ2-1; 13 bases line up with TRBD2. The trim removed 3 bases at V and 8 bases at J, leaving 4 bases unmatched. The CDR3 loop spans 15 amino acids. The CDR3 loop is CASSFRTSGGDEQFF. CDR3 sequence (DNA): TGTGCCAGCAGTTTCAGGACTAGCGGGGGCGATGAGCAGTTCTTC.

The chain links TRBV15 to TRBJ2-2; D ambiguous. V gave up 5 bases and J gave up 0 bases, with 19 bases separating them. The CDR3 is made up of 18 amino acids. Germline V CDR1 and CDR2: LNHNV, YYDKDF (reference sequence). This chain's CDR3 is CATSGPVEHLANTGELFF. CDR3 nucleotide sequence: TGTGCCACCAGCGGTCCGGTCGAGCATCTTGCGAACACCGGGGAGCTGTTTTTT. Variable domain in full (rest from reference TRBV15 and TRBJ2-2): DAMVIQNPRYQVTQFGKPVTLSCSQTLNHNVMYWYQQKSSQAPKLLFHYYDKDFNNEADTPDNFQSRRPNTSFCFLDIRSPGLGDTAMYLCATSGPVEHLANTGELFFGEGSRLTVL.

This clonotype was found a few times. V and J are TRBV7-9 and TRBJ2-1; 7 positions match TRBD1. The V segment lost 4 bases and the J segment 7 bases; nucleotides outside the gene matches: 13. Germline-derived CDR1 and CDR2 are SEHNR and FQNEAQ (reference sequence). The CDR3 is 16 amino acids. In DNA, the CDR3 is TGTGCCAGCAGCTCCCCGTGGGAGCAGGGGGTAAATGAGCAGTTCTTC. Translation: CASSSPWEQGVNEQFF.

The chain joins TRBV7-9 to TRBJ1-5; D may be TRBD1 (6 bases). CDR1 is SEHNR, CDR2 FQNEAQ, per germline (reference sequence). Between the trimmed V and J ends, which lost 5 bases and 0 bases, there was a span of 14 bases. The CDR3 has 16 amino acids. The CDR3 loop reads CASSLSQGFSNQPQHF. The CDR3 coding sequence is TGTGCCAGCAGCCTTTCACAGGGATTTAGCAATCAGCCCCAGCATTTT.

The chain links TRBV6-5 to TRBJ1-6; D is perhaps TRBD1 (6 bases). CDR1 is MNHEY and CDR2 is SVGAGI in the germline V gene. With 3 bases removed from V and 6 bases from J, the gap between germline ends came to 15 bases. The length of the CDR3 is 16 residues. CDR3 in amino acids: CASSYIGGKRNSPLHF. For the CDR3, the DNA is TGTGCCAGCAGTTATATCGGGGGCAAACGTAATTCACCCCTCCACTTT.

The chain uses TRBV7-7 and TRBJ2-1, with D possibly matching TRBD1 (6 bases). This CDR3 is built from 16 residues. CDR1 is SSHAT and CDR2 is FNYEAQ in the germline V gene (reference sequence). V shed 1 base and J shed 0 bases, with 10 bases lying between them. As DNA, the CDR3 is TGTGCCAGCAGCTTAGATTGGGGGCCCTCCTACAATGAGCAGTTCTTC. Encoded protein: CASSLDWGPSYNEQFF.

This clonotype was counted a few times. The chain combines TRBV9 with TRBJ2-1; 11 nucleotides align to TRBD2. The length of the CDR3 is 16 residues. The junction had 7 bases not matched to a gene; V was cut back by 3 bases and J by 5 bases. The germline gives CDR1 SGDLS, CDR2 YYNGEE. The CDR3 DNA reads as TGTGCCAGCAGCGAGACGACTAGCGGGGCAAACAATGAGCAGTTCTTC. Translation gives CASSETTSGANNEQFF.